In this sample, the clone carrying this TCR beta chain turned up many times. Its specificity is not known. The data were taken from a study of regulatory T cells in long-lasting Graves disease. The overall study: Antithyroid drug use was under 3 months in newly diagnosed Graves' patients.

With iRepertoire HTBI primers and Arm-PCR of CDR3 regions, TCR beta libraries were built. TCRdb re-called the multiplex PCR reads with MiXCR, one entry per CDR3 protein. The data show roughly 360,000 distinct CDR3 sequences, with 12% seen just once and 15% to 20% held by the top ten. Study-wide findings and caveats: TRBV28, TRBJ1-2 and TRBJ2-5 emerged as the favored segments in persistent disease.

Trimming took off 2 bases at V and 4 bases at J, with 12 bases between the two ends. CDR1 and CDR2 (germline): SGHRS, YFSETQ. The CDR3 loop spans 15 amino acids. Specified time point: newly diagnosed GD, antithyroid drugs for less than 3 months. RNA extracted from PBMCs served as the sequencing template. Another study also made use of these data, one on T cells in Graves' hyperthyroidism and ophthalmopathy. That paper notes: On the basis of clinical symptoms, serum thyroxine and TRAb, thyroid ultrasound and orbital computed tomography, diagnoses were made. RT-PCR in the first round (using the HTBI primer set) targeted the TCR CDR3.

This rearrangement joins TRBV5-1 to TRBJ2-2; D is possibly TRBD1 (5 bases). Sequencing used peripheral blood mononuclear cells (PBMCs), obtained at new diagnosis, from a patient treated with antithyroid drugs. The clonotype originates from a woman between 18 and 30 years old with Graves disease. In DNA, the CDR3 is TGCGCCAGCAGCTTCGGCAGGGCGCGCACCGGGGAGCTGTTTTTT. This encodes CASSFGRARTGELFF.